This TCR beta chain was recovered during a study of T cells in Graves' hyperthyroidism and ophthalmopathy. CDR1 and CDR2 from the germline V gene are SNHLY and FYNNEI. The V gene lost 8 bases and the J gene lost 0 bases, with 20 bases spanning the gap. The CDR3 is 16 amino acids. This clonotype was counted a few times. The source material, RNA transcripts, was used to amplify TCR beta CDR3 regions. In the first-round RT-PCR of the TCR CDR3, the HTBI primer set was used. TCRdb called the multiplex PCR reads again in MiXCR, with one record for every CDR3 protein. The sample contains about 700,000 distinct CDR3 sequences, approximately 15% of which appear only once. The source of the PBMCs was 9.5 to 10 ml of fresh peripheral blood.

This chain uses TRBV2 with TRBJ2-7, with unresolved D. This clonotype was obtained from a woman aged 18 to 35 with Graves' hyperthyroidism. Sequencing was done on a sample of blood. This CDR3 reads CASLRGPLKGSYEQYF. CDR3 DNA sequence: TGTGCCAGCCTTCGTGGGCCCCTTAAGGGCTCCTACGAGCAGTACTTC.